The 11 T cell receptor beta chains reported below all come from one sample, sequenced in a study of regulatory T cells in long-lasting Graves disease (dated by TCRdb to the early 2020s). The method was multiplex PCR. The sequencer was an Illumina HiSeq 4000. TCR beta libraries were built with iRepertoire HTBI primers and Arm-PCR amplification of CDR3 regions. The raw public reads went through TCRdb reprocessing: fastp at Q25, MiXCR clone calling, in-frame beta chains kept. Rows are unified per CDR3 protein, each entry keeping the most common DNA and genes. The sample table shows 400,000 to 500,000 distinct CDR3 sequences, and about a sixth are seen once. The ten biggest clones cover around a tenth of the sample. The sample's time point, from its label and the paper: newly diagnosed GD, antithyroid drugs for less than 3 months. For both TCR sequencing and RNA sequencing, RNA was extracted from PBMCs in TRIzol.

This sample also belongs to another study, concerning T cells in Graves' hyperthyroidism and ophthalmopathy.

The sample consisted of peripheral blood mononuclear cells (PBMCs), taken at new diagnosis, from a patient treated with antithyroid drugs. These receptors originate from a woman between 25 and 40 years old with Graves disease. Donor details come from another sample of the same person, matched by shared clones.

The table lists this clonotype with many counts. The J gene is TRBJ1-1, the V gene TRBV11-2, with 10 bases matching TRBD1. This CDR3 has 17 amino acids. With V trimmed by 1 base and J by 1 base, 6 bases remained unmatched. Germline V gene data show CDR1 as SGHAT and CDR2 as FQNNGV. In nucleotides, the CDR3 is TGTGCCAGCAGCTTAGCCCTAGGACAGGGGGAGAACACTGAAGCTTTCTTT. Protein: CASSLALGQGENTEAFF.

On this clonotype: A clone one base away is much larger, so this may be a read error. The gene calls are TRBV7-2 and TRBJ2-3, with TRBD2 matching over 11 bases. J was trimmed by 4 bases and V by 3 bases; bases with no gene match: 3. Germline V gives CDR1 SGHTA, CDR2 FQGNSA. The CDR3 is 15 residues long. CDR3 DNA: TGTGCCAGCAGCTTTACTAGCGGGAGCCCAGATACGCAGTATTTT. Its protein is CASSFTSGSPDTQYF. Combining the CDR3 with reference TRBV7-2 and TRBJ2-3 gives the whole variable domain GAGVSQSPSNKVTEKGKDVELRCDPISGHTALYWYRQSLGQGLEFLIYFQGNSAPDKSGLPSDRFSAERTGGSVSTLTIQRTQQEDSAVYLCASSFTSGSPDTQYFGPGTRLTVL.

This clonotype has more than one count but fewer than ten. V is TRBV24-1 and J is TRBJ2-3, with TRBD2 identical over 7 bases. With 3 bases clipped from V and 3 bases from J, the junction kept 2 bases outside the gene matches. CDR1 KGHDR and CDR2 SFDVKD come from the germline V gene. The CDR3 is 14 amino acids. CDR3 DNA: TGTGCCACCAGTGATGACGGGAGGACAGATACGCAGTATTTT. Encoded protein: CATSDDGRTDTQYF.

This clonotype was counted many times. This chain connects TRBV2 to TRBJ2-5, with D possibly called TRBD1 or TRBD2 (6 bases each). Germline assignment: CDR1 SNHLY and CDR2 FYNNEI. The CDR3 sequence is 13 residues long. Trimming removed 5 bases at V and 13 bases at J, with 20 bases between. DNA for the CDR3: TGTGCCAGCAGTAGAGGGGGGCGATCGGGACTGTACTTC. Amino acid sequence: CASSRGGRSGLYF.

The chain uses TRBV27 and TRBJ2-7; 10 bases line up with TRBD2. Germline CDR1 is MNHEY and CDR2 is SMNVEV (reference sequence). Losses at the gene ends were 4 bases for V and 2 bases for J; bases not matched to a gene: 5. CDR3 size: 15 residues. In DNA, the CDR3 is TGTGCCAGCAGTTCGGAGCGGGAGGGCCCCTACGAGCAGTACTTC. Translated, it gives CASSSEREGPYEQYF.

This sequence joins TRBV5-1 and TRBJ1-1, with 7 nucleotides matching TRBD1. CDR3 length: 16 amino acids. Trimming at V came to 5 bases and at J to 1 base, leaving 11 bases not matched to a gene. CDR1 and CDR2 from the germline V gene are SGHRS and YFSETQ. CDR3 sequence (DNA): TGCGCCAGCAGTAAAGCAGGGGGTACTCGGAACACTGAAGCTTTCTTT. Its translation is CASSKAGGTRNTEAFF.

This clonotype has just a few counts. This chain uses TRBV6-1 with TRBJ2-6; D is undetermined. This CDR3 has 17 amino acids. Germline CDR1 MNHNS, CDR2 SASEGT. The ends were cut back, 6 bases at V and 0 bases at J, with 15 bases in the middle. The CDR3 region is CASSAVRPSSGANVLTF. The CDR3 DNA is TGTGCCAGCAGCGCCGTCCGCCCCAGCTCTGGGGCCAACGTCCTGACTTTC.

This clonotype was picked up many times. DNA of the CDR3: TGCAGTGCTAGGTCTCGGACTAGTTCCGATACGCAGTATTTT. Its translation is CSARSRTSSDTQYF. The gene calls are TRBV20-1 and TRBJ2-3, with 7 bases matching TRBD2. V shed 3 bases, J shed 6 bases, and the junction held 9 bases outside the gene matches. The CDR3 runs to 14 residues. Germline CDR1 DFQATT, CDR2 SNEGSKA (reference sequence).

V gene TRBV5-1 combines with J gene TRBJ2-5; tentative D call: TRBD1 (5 bases). V was shortened by 4 bases and J by 5 bases, with 24 bases between the two germline ends. This CDR3 spans 17 amino acids. The germline gives CDR1 SGHRS, CDR2 YFSETQ. The chain's CDR3 is CASSPWGLGRKSETQYF. Here the CDR3 DNA reads TGCGCCAGCAGCCCCTGGGGCTTGGGGCGTAAGTCTGAGACCCAGTACTTC.

The sample holds a few counts of this clonotype. CDR3 DNA sequence: TGTGCCAGCAGTTCCAGGGAGGCGGGCTCCTACAATGAGCAGTTCTTC. This sequence encodes CASSSREAGSYNEQFF. The rearrangement joins TRBV6-2 or TRBV6-3 to TRBJ2-1; TRBD2 is a possible D gene (6 bases). This CDR3 is 16 amino acids long. The germline gives CDR1 MNHEY, CDR2 SVGEGT. Trimming shortened V by 4 bases and J by 0 bases, and 13 bases separated the two germline ends.

The rearrangement links TRBV19 to TRBJ1-5; possibly TRBD1 for D (5 bases). This CDR3 has 16 amino acids. The germline V gene has CDR1 LNHDA and CDR2 SQIVND (reference sequence). V lost 5 bases, J lost 0 bases, and 14 bases lay in between. The CDR3 loop is CASSDSGVYSNQPQHF. The CDR3 DNA follows: TGTGCCAGTAGTGATTCGGGGGTATATAGCAATCAGCCCCAGCATTTT.